A single sample is the source of the 6 T cell receptor beta chains below, sequenced in a study of OX40 agonist ivuxolimab in advanced cancers. The method was the immunoSEQ multiplex PCR assay. Sourced from immuneACCESS, this table was stored by TCRdb with only in-frame sequences that have V and J called. A share of the clones is absent; for the studies checked, an unresolved V gene accounts for under half, and the remainder has no known explanation. The sample table holds fewer than 85,000 clones, of which 65% to 90% were seen once. About 0.75% of the sample comes from the top ten. This specimen consisted of CD4+ or CD8+ T cells sorted from blood, obtained in a trial of the OX40 agonist ivuxolimab. The receptors stem from an adult with an advanced solid tumor such as melanoma, head and neck, liver or kidney cancer.

This clone was seen a handful of times. The chain is built from TRBV11-3 and TRBJ2-4; the match to TRBD2 covers 9 bases. Trimming at V came to 4 bases and at J to 0 bases, leaving 4 bases not matched to a gene. The CDR3 sequence is 16 residues long. CDR1 is SGHNT and CDR2 is YENEEA in the germline V gene. DNA of the CDR3: TGTGCCAGCAGCTCGACTAGCGGTCTAGCCAAAAACATTCAGTACTTC. This sequence encodes CASSSTSGLAKNIQYF.

This sequence joins TRBV5-4 and TRBJ1-1; TRBD1 matches at 7 bases. The CDR3 totals 15 residues. CDR1 and CDR2 (germline): SGHNT, YYREEE (reference sequence). V lost 5 bases and J lost 1; bases outside the gene matches: 8. In DNA, the CDR3 is TGTGCCAGCAGTACTGGACAGGCGGCGAACACTGAAGCTTTCTTT. Amino acid sequence: CASSTGQAANTEAFF.

The rearrangement links TRBV7-2 to TRBJ2-5; D not certain. Deletions cut 5 bases from V and 5 bases from J, with 9 bases between. Germline V gene data show CDR1 as SGHTA and CDR2 as FQGNSA. There are 12 residues in the CDR3. The CDR3 DNA sequence: TGTGCCAGCAGCCCTCGTAGCGAGACCCAGTACTTC. Translating it yields CASSPRSETQYF.

The J gene is TRBJ1-1, the V gene TRBV10-1, with 7 bases fitting TRBD1. This CDR3 has 15 amino acids. Trimming removed 8 bases from V and 6 bases from J; junction bases left unmatched: 15. Germline lookup yields CDR1 WNHNN and CDR2 SYGVQD (reference sequence). The DNA for the CDR3 is TGCGCCAGCTCCCCCCGGTCAGGGGGGATCGCTGAAGCTTTCTTT. Residues: CASSPRSGGIAEAFF.

The rearrangement links TRBV27 to TRBJ2-7, with D perhaps being TRBD1 or TRBD2 (5 bases each). CDR3 length: 13 residues. Germline V gene sequence: CDR1 MNHEY, CDR2 SMNVEV (reference sequence). The V end lost 0 bases, the J end lost 4 bases, and 7 bases lay between the germline ends. The CDR3 region has the DNA TGTGCCAGCAGTTTATCGAGGGGATACGAGCAGTACTTC. Its translation: CASSLSRGYEQYF.

The V gene is TRBV11-2, the J gene TRBJ2-2, with 10 bases identical to TRBD1. Germline V lookup: CDR1 SGHAT, CDR2 FQNNGV. This CDR3 is 16 amino acids long. V lost 1 base to trimming and J lost 5 bases; unmatched junction nucleotides: 4. CDR3 sequence: CASSLGTGGRTGELFF. The CDR3 region has the DNA TGTGCCAGCAGCTTAGGGACAGGGGGACGAACCGGGGAGCTGTTTTTT.